This TCR beta chain was observed in a study of blood T cell repertoires in COVID-19. The CDR3 runs to 16 residues. The V and J ends lost 4 bases and 0 bases respectively, with 13 bases between them. CDR1 and CDR2 (germline): LNHDA, SQIVND (reference sequence). In the study's own analysis: Amplification of reference gene primers provided the estimated nucleated cell counts. Here immunoSEQ multiplex PCR was the method, and the copy in TCRdb shows in-frame clones only, minus some. The V and J calls and the clone size are those of that table, but D and trimming were determined from the DNA. This sample has about 160,000 clones, with 84% found just once.

Sequenced: peripheral blood. The chain combines TRBV19 with TRBJ1-3; D ambiguous. The receptor was derived from a man aged 40-50 years who had recovered from COVID-19. CDR3 amino acids: CASSNPFISSGNTIYF. The DNA for the CDR3 is TGTGCCAGTAGTAACCCGTTCATTAGCTCTGGAAACACCATATATTTT.